Listed below are T cell receptor beta chains from one sample, sequenced in a study of T cell changes during pregnancy in multiple sclerosis. The data were produced by immunoSEQ multiplex PCR, yet TCRdb's version contains in-frame clones alone and is incomplete. Of around 24,000 clones listed, about 89% are singletons. The material was CD8+ T cells from peripheral blood mononuclear cells, obtained in the first trimester of pregnancy. These receptors came from a female donor in good health, enrolled as a control in a pregnancy study. Each CDR3 is given with its conserved first and last residue. The D gene is left open where the match is weak. Rows may omit the clone size; those that give it use once, few, many or a size class.

length | size | J | D | V | CDR3
15 | - | TRBJ1-5 | - | TRBV28 | CASSQDSSSNQPQHF
15 | - | TRBJ2-7 | TRBD2 | TRBV5-1 | CASSWSGGGGYEQYF
13 | - | TRBJ1-1 | - | TRBV29-1 | CSVEDSMNTEAFF
14 | - | TRBJ2-3 | TRBD2 | TRBV28 | CASSFAGGRDTQYF
17 | once | TRBJ2-5 | - | TRBV7-9 | CASSPKLAESGWETQYF
16 | - | TRBJ1-2 | TRBD1 | TRBV5-5 | CASSLRSQGAGGGYTF
13 | - | TRBJ2-3 | TRBD2 | TRBV19 | CASSRLAGDTQYF
13 | - | TRBJ2-7 | - | TRBV5-6 | CASSLGSEHEQYF
13 | once | TRBJ2-1 | TRBD2 | TRBV28 | CASRGGWDNEQFF
12 | - | TRBJ2-7 | TRBD1 | TRBV6-1 | CASSETGGSQYF
14 | - | TRBJ2-1 | TRBD1 | TRBV7-9 | CASGTGTGANEQFF
14 | - | TRBJ2-3 | TRBD2 | TRBV6-4 | CASSGAGGTDTQYF
15 | - | TRBJ2-7 | TRBD2 | TRBV28 | CASSLGLAGSYEQYF
15 | - | TRBJ2-2 | - | TRBV5-1 | CASSLGETSTGELFF
12 | - | TRBJ2-1 | - | TRBV19 | CASSNHRVGQFF
12 | - | TRBJ1-5 | TRBD1 | TRBV10-1 | CARDRAPQPQHF
14 | once | TRBJ1-5 | - | TRBV18 | CASSPWGEGQPQHF
12 | - | TRBJ2-5 | - | TRBV2 | CASRAGDVTQYF
15 | - | TRBJ2-1 | TRBD2 | TRBV7-9 | CASSWAAGVHNEQFF
14 | - | TRBJ1-2 | TRBD1 | TRBV6-5 | CASSYGQGDYGYTF
17 | - | TRBJ1-3 | - | TRBV5-1 | CASSGRAQGIIGNTIYF
14 | - | TRBJ1-2 | TRBD1 | TRBV5-6 | CASSWDDRGQGYTF
14 | - | TRBJ1-2 | - | TRBV5-6 | CASSLEQGPYGYTF
13 | - | TRBJ2-3 | - | TRBV29-1 | CSFVNREADTQYF
14 | - | TRBJ2-2 | TRBD1 | TRBV2 | CAGGTGDSTGELFF
13 | few | TRBJ1-1 | - | TRBV6-4 | CASSDRENTEAFF